Included here is one T cell receptor (beta chain) sequence, with context. This sample also contains other DNA sequences that code for the same CDR3. Study processing details: ImmunoSEQ only sent back junction sequences with no quality scores, so filtering was done differently. Libraries were prepared by immunoSEQ multiplex PCR; TCRdb keeps only in-frame clonotypes and omits some of them. That table supplies the V and J calls and clone size; D and trimming were determined from the DNA. This table holds 450,000 to 600,000 clones, 79% found once. This sample is part of a study of shared clonotypes between healthy human individuals. V shed 0 bases and J shed 5 bases, with 11 bases lying between them. This CDR3 has 14 residues. Germline assignment: CDR1 SGHRS and CDR2 YFSETQ. Each donor was a Caucasian adult residing in Nashville, Tennessee.

The receptor was derived from a woman in her thirties or forties in good health. Some clones in this sample may be carry-over from other donors' samples. The J gene is TRBJ2-5, the V gene TRBV5-1; either TRBD1 or TRBD2 may supply D (5 bases each). The sample taken for sequencing was PBMCs. The CDR3 is CASSLGGPPETQYF. The CDR3 nucleotides are TGCGCCAGCAGCTTGGGGGGACCCCCGGAGACCCAGTACTTC.